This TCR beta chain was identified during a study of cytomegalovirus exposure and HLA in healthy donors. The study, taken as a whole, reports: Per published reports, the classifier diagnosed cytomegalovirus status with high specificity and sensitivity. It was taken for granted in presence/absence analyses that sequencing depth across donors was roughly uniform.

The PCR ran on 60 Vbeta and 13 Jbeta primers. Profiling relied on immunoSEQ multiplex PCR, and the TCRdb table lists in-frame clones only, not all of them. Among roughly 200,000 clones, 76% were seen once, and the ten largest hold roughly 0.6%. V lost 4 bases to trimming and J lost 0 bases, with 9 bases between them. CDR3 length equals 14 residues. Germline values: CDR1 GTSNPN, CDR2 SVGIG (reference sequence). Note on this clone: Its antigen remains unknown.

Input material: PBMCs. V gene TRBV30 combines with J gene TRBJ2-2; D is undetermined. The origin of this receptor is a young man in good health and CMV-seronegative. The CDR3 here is CAWTPTTNTGELFF. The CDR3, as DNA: TGTGCCTGGACCCCTACCACGAACACCGGGGAGCTGTTTTTT.